Each of the 19 T cell receptor beta chains below was sequenced from the same sample in a study of cytomegalovirus exposure and HLA in healthy donors. The PCR contained 60 Vbeta and 13 Jbeta primers. Only in-frame clones appear in the TCRdb table, and some are missing; sequencing was by immunoSEQ multiplex PCR. The sample lists some 98,000 clones, around 68% occurring once. The sequenced sample was PBMCs. The receptor set was obtained from a man aged 50 to 60 in good health and CMV-seronegative.

V gene TRBV10-3 combines with J gene TRBJ2-7; 8 nucleotides line up with TRBD1. J was trimmed by 2 bases and V by 4 bases; bases with no gene match: 4. The CDR3 has 14 amino acids. The germline gives CDR1 ENHRY, CDR2 SYGVKD. This CDR3 reads CAISGKQGAYEQYF. The CDR3 nucleotides are TGTGCCATCAGTGGGAAACAGGGGGCCTACGAGCAGTACTTC.

This clone was counted only a few times. The V gene is TRBV29-1, the J gene TRBJ1-2; a possible D gene is TRBD1 (6 bases). CDR1 and CDR2 (germline): SQVTM, ANQGSEA. CDR3 length: 14 amino acids. V shed 3 bases and J shed 4 bases, with 15 bases lying between them. CDR3 sequence: CSVEDKRGGYGYTF. Here the CDR3 DNA reads TGCAGCGTTGAGGACAAGAGAGGGGGCTATGGCTACACCTTC.

The rearrangement links TRBV5-1 to TRBJ1-1; D not certain. V was shortened by 5 bases and J by 0 bases, with 8 bases between the two germline ends. Germline loops: CDR1 SGHRS, CDR2 YFSETQ. CDR3 size: 13 residues. The CDR3 DNA is TGCGCCAGCAGTTCAGGAATGAACACTGAAGCTTTCTTT. It yields the protein CASSSGMNTEAFF.

This clone was observed a handful of times. Here the CDR3 DNA reads TGTGCCAGCATTGGGACTAGCGTCTACAATGAGCAGTTCTTC. Encoded protein: CASIGTSVYNEQFF. The V call is TRBV7-9, the J call TRBJ2-1; 10 bases agree with TRBD2. From germline, CDR1 is SEHNR and CDR2 FQNEAQ (reference sequence). The CDR3 sequence is 14 residues long. Germline trimming cut 7 bases from V and 3 bases from J; bases unmatched to any gene: 3.

The chain recombines TRBV6-5 with TRBJ1-2; D perhaps matches TRBD1 (5 bases). V lost 0 bases and J 3 bases, leaving 11 bases between the germline ends. Germline V gene sequence: CDR1 MNHEY, CDR2 SVGAGI. The length of the CDR3 is 15 residues. This chain's CDR3 is CASSYSRQGDYGYTF. DNA for the CDR3: TGTGCCAGCAGTTACTCAAGGCAGGGTGACTATGGCTACACCTTC.

This chain connects TRBV5-6 to TRBJ2-3; 7 nucleotides match TRBD1. Germline CDR1 SGHDT, CDR2 YYEEEE. There are 16 residues in the CDR3. With 0 bases clipped from V and 3 bases from J, the junction kept 7 bases outside the gene matches. This CDR3 is CASSLAGIQGTDTQYF. CDR3 nucleotide sequence: TGTGCCAGCAGCTTGGCCGGGATACAGGGGACAGATACGCAGTATTTT.

The chain couples TRBV27 to TRBJ2-7, with D perhaps matching TRBD1 (6 bases). This CDR3 region has 13 residues. Per the germline V gene, CDR1 is MNHEY and CDR2 is SMNVEV (reference sequence). V dropped 5 bases and J dropped 3 bases, with 11 bases sitting between them. CDR3 residues: CASSTGHLYEQYF. CDR3 bases: TGTGCCAGCAGTACGGGACACCTCTACGAGCAGTACTTC.

This sequence joins TRBV29-1 and TRBJ2-3; 14 nucleotides line up with TRBD2. The CDR3 runs to 14 residues. V dropped 5 bases and J dropped 11; count of bases not matched to a gene: 9. Germline V lookup: CDR1 SQVTM, CDR2 ANQGSEA. CDR3 residues: CSVSGLAGARQQYF. CDR3 in DNA: TGCAGCGTTTCGGGACTAGCGGGAGCCCGTCAGCAGTATTTT.

This chain uses TRBV19 with TRBJ2-7; TRBD1 is a possible D gene (5 bases). V was cut by 3 bases and J by 0 bases, with 12 bases left in between. The germline V gene encodes CDR1 LNHDA and CDR2 SQIVND (reference sequence). CDR3 size: 15 residues. The CDR3 nucleotides are TGTGCCAGTAGTATCCAAACAGGTTTCTCCTACGAGCAGTACTTC. It yields the protein CASSIQTGFSYEQYF.

This clone was observed a single time. This chain links TRBV29-1 with TRBJ2-1; no clear D. V was shortened by 6 bases and J by 2 bases, with 11 bases between the two germline ends. The CDR3 loop spans 13 amino acids. Per the germline V gene, CDR1 is SQVTM and CDR2 is ANQGSEA. The DNA for the CDR3 is TGCAGCGTAGTGAACGCAGCCTACAATGAGCAGTTCTTC. It codes for CSVVNAAYNEQFF.

The rearrangement uses TRBV29-1 and TRBJ2-2; D unresolved. Germline-derived CDR1 and CDR2 are SQVTM and ANQGSEA. V was clipped by 0 bases and J by 3 bases, with 5 bases between them. CDR3 length: 13 residues. CDR3 coding DNA: TGCAGCGTTGAAGAACTGTACACCGGGGAGCTGTTTTTT. It translates to CSVEELYTGELFF.

The chain joins TRBV27 to TRBJ1-1; D may be TRBD1 (5 bases). Germline CDR1 and CDR2: MNHEY and SMNVEV (reference sequence). CDR3 length: 13 amino acids. Between the trimmed V and J ends, which lost 4 bases and 10 bases, there was a span of 16 bases. CDR3 DNA: TGTGCCAGCAGTTCTCCTCCAGGGTATCGAGCTTTCTTT. It specifies CASSSPPGYRAFF.

This rearrangement joins TRBV10-3 to TRBJ1-5; 7 bases are shared with TRBD1. The CDR3 sequence is 16 residues long. J gave up 9 bases and V 8 bases, and 19 bases lay outside the gene matches. Germline loops: CDR1 ENHRY, CDR2 SYGVKD. The CDR3: CAIGQGTAVNLGPQHF. The CDR3 DNA follows: TGTGCCATCGGCCAAGGGACAGCCGTAAATTTAGGGCCCCAGCATTTT.

This clone was seen only a few times. The V and J genes are TRBV25-1 and TRBJ2-1; 11 nucleotides align to TRBD2. J gave up 8 bases and V 3 bases, and 12 bases lay outside the gene matches. This CDR3 has 17 residues. Looked up from germline, CDR1 is MGHDK and CDR2 is SYGVNS. CDR3 amino acids: CASSDPGLAGGYYEQFF. DNA for the CDR3: TGTGCCAGCAGTGACCCGGGGTTAGCGGGGGGGTACTATGAGCAGTTCTTC.

This clone was counted only a few times. The J gene is TRBJ1-4, the V gene TRBV28; D unresolved. The CDR3 runs 15 residues. The germline gives CDR1 MDHEN, CDR2 SYDVKM. V lost 6 bases to trimming and J lost 0 bases, with 11 bases between them. The CDR3 loop reads CASRIGIATNEKLFF. Written as DNA, the CDR3 is TGTGCCAGCAGAATCGGGATTGCAACTAATGAAAAACTGTTTTTT.

The rearrangement links TRBV10-1 to TRBJ1-5; D is unclear. Trimming pared 8 bases from V and 6 bases from J, leaving 8 bases between. Germline CDR1 WNHNN, CDR2 SYGVQD (reference sequence). The CDR3 is 11 residues long. CDR3 sequence: CASGGGQPQHF. The CDR3 DNA reads as TGCGCCAGCGGAGGTGGTCAGCCCCAGCATTTT.

V gene TRBV28 combines with J gene TRBJ2-3, with 8 bases matching TRBD2. Germline V CDR1 and CDR2: MDHEN, SYDVKM. Unmatched junction bases numbered 6, after V lost 8 bases and J lost 5 bases. The CDR3 has 13 residues. CDR3 nucleotides: TGTGCCAGCCTAAAGCGGGGGCGAGATACGCAGTATTTT. Its translation: CASLKRGRDTQYF.

The J gene is TRBJ1-2, the V gene TRBV11-2; 9 bases are shared with TRBD1. This CDR3 is 18 amino acids long. Germline CDR1 reads SGHAT; CDR2 reads FQNNGV. J was trimmed by 0 bases and V by 4 bases; bases with no gene match: 12. The chain's CDR3 is CASSSSGWTGEANYGYTF. Here the CDR3 DNA reads TGTGCCAGCAGCTCAAGTGGGTGGACAGGGGAAGCTAACTATGGCTACACCTTC. Complete variable domain (other parts from reference TRBV11-2 and TRBJ1-2): EAGVAQSPRYKIIEKRQSVAFWCNPISGHATLYWYQQILGQGPKLLIQFQNNGVVDDSQLPKDRFSAERLKGVDSTLKIQPAKLEDSAVYLCASSSSGWTGEANYGYTFGSGTRLTVV.

The chain carries TRBV5-1 and TRBJ2-1, with D unclear. V lost 7 bases and J 5 bases, leaving 7 bases between the germline ends. The CDR3 has 11 amino acids. Germline V CDR1 and CDR2: SGHRS, YFSETQ. The CDR3 DNA is TGCGCCAGCCGCGCCAACAATGAGCAGTTCTTC. Residues: CASRANNEQFF.